These 5 T cell receptor beta chains were all obtained from the same sample, sequenced in a study of shared clonotypes between healthy human individuals. Using immunoSEQ multiplex PCR, the repertoire was profiled, and TCRdb retains in-frame clones only, with some absent. The sample lists approximately 2.4 million clones, 95% occurring once. The sequenced sample was naive CD4+ T cells sorted from blood. Subset meaning: CD45RA+ positively selected. The receptors stem from a man younger than 35 in good health.

The chain employs TRBV5-1 and TRBJ1-6, with D perhaps matching TRBD1 (6 bases). Germline values: CDR1 SGHRS, CDR2 YFSETQ. Deletions cut 4 bases from V and 5 bases from J, with 10 bases between. The CDR3 is 14 amino acids. CDR3 protein: CASSEGGNNSPLHF. CDR3 bases: TGCGCCAGCAGCGAAGGGGGGAATAATTCACCCCTCCACTTT.

J is TRBJ1-4 and V is TRBV27; 8 bases match TRBD1. Germline V lookup: CDR1 MNHEY, CDR2 SMNVEV (reference sequence). Trimming at V came to 5 bases and at J to 5 bases, leaving 7 bases not matched to a gene. The CDR3 has 15 residues. The CDR3 DNA reads as TGTGCCAGCAGTGGAACAGGGGGGAGGAATGAAAAACTGTTTTTT. It encodes CASSGTGGRNEKLFF.

The rearrangement joins TRBV2 to TRBJ2-5; 8 bases line up with TRBD2. Looked up from germline, CDR1 is SNHLY and CDR2 is FYNNEI. Trimming at V came to 8 bases and at J to 2 bases, leaving 4 bases not matched to a gene. This CDR3 contains 13 residues. This CDR3 reads CASPTSEQETQYF. The CDR3 region has the DNA TGTGCCAGCCCGACTAGCGAGCAAGAGACCCAGTACTTC.

This chain links TRBV27 with TRBJ2-7, with D perhaps given as TRBD1 or TRBD2 (5 bases each). Germline V gene data show CDR1 as MNHEY and CDR2 as SMNVEV (reference sequence). The CDR3 runs 16 residues. Trimming took off 8 bases at V and 0 bases at J, with 20 bases between the two ends. CDR3 residues: CASRRQGGLSSYEQYF. CDR3 in DNA: TGTGCCAGCCGGCGCCAGGGCGGACTGAGCTCCTACGAGCAGTACTTC.

The rearrangement joins TRBV28 to TRBJ2-3; TRBD1 might be the D (7 bases). The CDR3 length is 16 residues. V lost 6 bases to trimming and J lost 5 bases, with 21 bases between them. Per germline, CDR1 MDHEN and CDR2 SYDVKM. CDR3 bases: TGTGCCAGCAGAGGGACAGACGCTCGGAGGGGAGATACGCAGTATTTT. Protein sequence: CASRGTDARRGDTQYF.